This TCR beta chain was documented in a study of OX40 agonist ivuxolimab in advanced cancers. The study's findings and limits: The study found that CD8+ T cells averaged more expanded clones than CD4+.

Germline V CDR1 and CDR2: SGHTA, FQGNSA. CDR3 length: 12 amino acids. V lost 4 bases and J lost 7, with 8 bases in between. The repertoire was sequenced with immunoSEQ multiplex PCR; TCRdb's copy has only in-frame clones and lacks some. The sample gives 55,000 to 65,000 clones, more than 75% of which show up once; about 3% is in the top ten. As for this clone: Its antigen is not identified.

The sampling schedule covered blood at baseline, cycle 4 day 1, and cycle 7 day 1. This chain links TRBV7-2 with TRBJ1-5, with no clear D. The source material was CD4+ or CD8+ T cells sorted from blood, sampled in a trial of the OX40 agonist ivuxolimab. This TCR derives from an adult with an advanced solid tumor such as melanoma, head and neck, liver or kidney cancer. The CDR3 DNA is TGTGCCAGCAGCTATCAACACCAGCCCCAGCATTTT. Translated: CASSYQHQPQHF.